The text below deals with one T cell receptor (beta chain). Its antigen is not known. The entry originates in a study of Ad26.COV2.S vaccination and SARS-CoV-2 variants. The CDR3 runs to 15 residues. V dropped 3 bases and J dropped 4; count of bases not matched to a gene: 6. CDR1 and CDR2 (germline): LGHDT, YNNKEL (reference sequence). The data were produced by immunoSEQ multiplex PCR, yet TCRdb's version contains in-frame clones alone and is incomplete. This sample yields some 390,000 clones, of which 88% are seen a single time; 3.5% belongs to the top ten. Documented treatment: 15 to 20 received Ad26.COV2.S at low or high dose, single or two shots; about 5 received placebo; per-sample allocation not given. Sampling was performed 63 days after the first vaccine or placebo injection. At a Boston site, the person donating was an adult of 18-55 years. Study-level results: Participants in the vaccine arm had higher spike-specific TCR breadth; placebo recipients had lower.

This chain joins TRBV3-1 (or the pseudogene TRBV3-2) and TRBJ2-1, with 7 bases aligning to TRBD1. The source was peripheral blood, collected in a trial of Ad26.COV2.S vaccine versus placebo. The clonotype was recovered from a person between 18 and 60 years old who received the Ad26.COV2.S COVID-19 vaccine or a placebo. This CDR3 is CASSQGTASYNEQFF. The CDR3 coding sequence is TGTGCCAGCAGCCAGGGGACAGCCTCTTACAATGAGCAGTTCTTC.